This TCR beta chain was retrieved from a study of OX40 agonist ivuxolimab in advanced cancers. Study background: Each patient was given ivuxolimab into a vein every 2 weeks, at 0.01 to 10 mg/kg. General study results and limits: Among T cells, CD8+ cells averaged more expanded clones than CD4+ cells. No determination was made of the antigen specificity of the expanded peripheral T cells.

Concerning this clone itself: Its target is not known.

TCRdb's table, derived via immunoSEQ multiplex PCR, lists solely in-frame clones and lacks some. Here the sample spans more than 50,000 clones, 80% to 85% being singletons. Germline V gene sequence: CDR1 SNHLY, CDR2 FYNNEI. The CDR3 length is 15 residues. V lost 4 bases to trimming and J lost 3 bases, with 16 bases between them. The genes are TRBV2 and TRBJ2-7; either TRBD1 or TRBD2 may supply D (5 bases each). The specimen comprised CD4+ or CD8+ T cells sorted from blood, sampled in a trial of the OX40 agonist ivuxolimab. This clonotype was sampled from an adult with an advanced solid tumor such as melanoma, head and neck, liver or kidney cancer. CDR3: CASSVSGTASYEQYF. The CDR3, as DNA: TGTGCCAGCAGTGTATCAGGGACGGCCAGCTACGAGCAGTACTTC. Combining the CDR3 with reference TRBV2 and TRBJ2-7 gives the whole variable domain EPEVTQTPSHQVTQMGQEVILRCVPISNHLYFYWYRQILGQKVEFLVSFYNNEISEKSEIFDDQFSVERPDGSNFTLKIRSTKLEDSAMYFCASSVSGTASYEQYFGPGTRLTVT.